One and the same sample provided the 16 T cell receptor beta chains below, sequenced in a study of regulatory T cells in long-lasting Graves disease. The TCR beta library used iRepertoire HTBI primers with Arm-PCR amplification of CDR3. One entry per CDR3 protein results from TCRdb running MiXCR on the multiplex PCR reads. The data show 400,000 to 500,000 distinct CDR3 sequences, approximately 23% seen once. Time point described: persistent/refractory GD, antithyroid drugs over 5 years with positive TRAb. Preparation of the TCR library used RNA extracted from PBMCs. Sequencing used peripheral blood mononuclear cells (PBMCs), obtained when the disease was refractory, from a patient treated with antithyroid drugs. The receptors come from a female donor with Graves disease.

This clonotype showed up just a few times. The V gene is TRBV30, the J gene TRBJ1-4; no clear D gene. The V and J ends lost 1 base and 1 base respectively, with 19 bases between them. This CDR3 spans 18 amino acids. CDR1 is GTSNPN, CDR2 SVGIG, per germline (reference sequence). The DNA for the CDR3 is TGTGCCTGGAGTGCTGGGTTGAGTTTCGATCAAACTAATGAAAAACTGTTTTTT. Protein product: CAWSAGLSFDQTNEKLFF.

This chain connects TRBV20-1 to TRBJ2-7; 7 bases agree with TRBD1. Germline CDR1 and CDR2: DFQATT and SNEGSKA (reference sequence). The CDR3 has 19 residues. The V gene end was trimmed by 4 bases and the J gene end by 4 bases; junction bases not matched to a gene: 25. The DNA for the CDR3 is TGCAGTGCTAAGAAACGTTACCGAGGACAGGAAAACATTTTTTACGAGCAGTACTTC. This gives the protein CSAKKRYRGQENIFYEQYF.

This chain uses TRBV20-1 with TRBJ1-4, with 9 bases matching TRBD1. The CDR3 has 13 amino acids. Germline trimming cut 5 bases from V and 6 bases from J; bases unmatched to any gene: 4. The germline V gene encodes CDR1 DFQATT and CDR2 SNEGSKA (reference sequence). CDR3 in DNA: TGCAGTGCTCGCCGGGACAGGGATGAAAAACTGTTTTTT. Its protein is CSARRDRDEKLFF.

The table lists this clonotype with a count of one. The chain is built from TRBV27 and TRBJ2-7, with 15 nucleotides matching TRBD2. Losses at the gene ends were 6 bases for V and 3 bases for J; bases not matched to a gene: 15. Germline V lookup: CDR1 MNHEY, CDR2 SMNVEV (reference sequence). The CDR3 extends over 19 amino acids. The CDR3 region is CASRPGTSGGRWSNYEQYF. CDR3 nucleotides: TGTGCCAGCAGACCCGGGACTAGCGGGGGGCGATGGTCCAACTACGAGCAGTACTTC.

In its sample, this clonotype was seen once. The chain couples TRBV3-1 to TRBJ2-5; D is possibly TRBD1 (5 bases). Judging by the DNA end, TRBJ2-7 fits better; the J call may be wrong. Germline V gene lookup returns CDR1 LGHDT and CDR2 YNNKEL (reference sequence). The length of the CDR3 is 14 residues. CDR3 DNA sequence: TGTGCCAGCAGCCGTTTAGACAGCTCCTACGAGCAGTACTTC. Residues: CASSRLDSSYEQYF.

This chain uses TRBV29-1 with TRBJ1-1; D is perhaps TRBD1 (5 bases). The CDR3 is 15 residues long. The germline V and J ends were trimmed by 7 bases and 1 base, with 19 bases remaining between them. Germline V gene data show CDR1 as SQVTM and CDR2 as ANQGSEA. In DNA form, the CDR3 reads TGCAGCGGGCTTTGGGGACGGGGTGAGAACACTGAAGCTTTCTTT. This translates into CSGLWGRGENTEAFF.

This clonotype appeared many times. CDR3: CASSQDKGGYEQYF. CDR3 sequence (DNA): TGTGCCAGCAGCCAGGACAAGGGTGGGTACGAGCAGTACTTC. This rearrangement joins TRBV7-2 to TRBJ2-7; possible D gene TRBD1, 5 bases. The germline V gene encodes CDR1 SGHTA and CDR2 FQGNSA. V was shortened by 5 bases and J by 4 bases, with 15 bases between the two germline ends. CDR3 length equals 14 residues.

This chain joins TRBV28 and TRBJ1-1; D is possibly TRBD1 (6 bases). Germline CDR1 reads MDHEN; CDR2 reads SYDVKM. The germline V and J ends were trimmed by 5 bases and 5 bases, with 15 bases remaining between them. The CDR3 totals 14 residues. The CDR3 reads CASSVSGALTEAFF. CDR3 in DNA: TGTGCCAGCAGTGTTTCAGGGGCTTTAACTGAAGCTTTCTTT.

About this clonotype: A much larger clone differs from this one at a single base, so this may be a read error. The genes are TRBV29-1 and TRBJ1-1; 10 bases align to TRBD1. Germline loops: CDR1 SQVTM, CDR2 ANQGSEA. The CDR3 is 13 residues long. V gave up 4 bases and J gave up 5 bases; unmatched junction bases: 4. CDR3: CSVVTGGLTEAFF. The CDR3 bases are TGCAGCGTTGTGACAGGGGGCTTAACTGAAGCTTTCTTT. Combining the CDR3 with reference TRBV29-1 and TRBJ1-1 gives the whole variable domain SAVISQKPSRDICQRGTSLTIQCQVDSQVTMMFWYRQQPGQSLTLIATANQGSEATYESGFVIDKFPISRPNLTFSTLTVSNMSPEDSSIYLCSVVTGGLTEAFFGQGTRLTVV.

This clonotype has only a few counts. A single base separates this from a much larger clone, so it may be a read error. The rearrangement uses TRBV7-9 and TRBJ2-5; D not resolved. The CDR3 is 15 amino acids. Germline V gene data show CDR1 as SEHNR and CDR2 as FQNEAQ (reference sequence). The CDR3 is CASEVGIGVQGTQYF. CDR3 DNA sequence: TGTGCCAGTGAGGTGGGGATTGGAGTCCAAGGGACCCAGTACTTC.

This clonotype occurred many times. The J gene is TRBJ1-4, the V gene TRBV2; D is uncertain. The germline V and J ends were trimmed by 4 bases and 7 bases, with 13 bases remaining between them. CDR3 length equals 14 residues. Germline-derived CDR1 and CDR2 are SNHLY and FYNNEI. The CDR3, as DNA: TGTGCCAGCAGTGGAATGGGAAATGGTGAAAAACTGTTTTTT. Protein sequence: CASSGMGNGEKLFF.

The rearrangement joins TRBV28 to TRBJ1-4, with TRBD1 matching 7 bases. Per germline, CDR1 MDHEN and CDR2 SYDVKM. V was clipped by 6 bases and J by 3 bases; unmatched bases: 4. The CDR3 consists of 14 residues. The CDR3 here is CASSTGTANEKLFF. CDR3 sequence (DNA): TGTGCCAGCAGCACCGGGACAGCTAATGAAAAACTGTTTTTT.

The chain links TRBV6-1 to TRBJ1-1, with D uncertain. Germline CDR1 and CDR2: MNHNS and SASEGT. CDR3 length: 13 residues. Trimming cost V 5 bases and J 3 bases, with 10 bases left between them. CDR3 residues: CASSPPDHTEAFF. As DNA, the CDR3 is TGTGCCAGCAGTCCACCTGACCACACTGAAGCTTTCTTT.

Comment on this clonotype: This may be a read error, as it is one base from a much larger clone. This chain uses TRBV12-3 or TRBV12-4 with TRBJ1-4, with no clear D. The germline V and J ends were trimmed by 3 bases and 5 bases, with 10 bases remaining between them. The CDR3 covers 14 residues. The chain's CDR3 is CASSFSRENEKLFF. The CDR3 DNA reads as TGTGCCAGCAGTTTTTCCAGAGAAAATGAAAAACTGTTTTTT.

Details on this clonotype: A far larger clone is one nucleotide away, so this likely arose from a read error. V and J are TRBV7-3 and TRBJ2-7; 10 bases line up with TRBD1. Germline lookup yields CDR1 SGHTA and CDR2 FQGTGA. The CDR3 consists of 14 residues. Germline trimming cut 5 bases from V and 6 bases from J; bases unmatched to any gene: 7. The CDR3 DNA reads as TGTGCCAGCAGCCGGGACAGGGGTAGTGGCGAGCAGTACTTC. Its protein is CASSRDRGSGEQYF.

This clonotype has just a few counts. At one boundary the junction diverges from the germline segment, which might be a read error. The CDR3 nucleotides are TGTGCCAGCAACTTGGACTATCAAGAGACCCAGTACTTC. Residues: CASNLDYQETQYF. V usage is TRBV5-4 and J usage is TRBJ2-5; D is perhaps TRBD2 (6 bases). The CDR3 spans 13 residues. CDR1 is SGHNT and CDR2 is YYREEE in the germline V gene (reference sequence).